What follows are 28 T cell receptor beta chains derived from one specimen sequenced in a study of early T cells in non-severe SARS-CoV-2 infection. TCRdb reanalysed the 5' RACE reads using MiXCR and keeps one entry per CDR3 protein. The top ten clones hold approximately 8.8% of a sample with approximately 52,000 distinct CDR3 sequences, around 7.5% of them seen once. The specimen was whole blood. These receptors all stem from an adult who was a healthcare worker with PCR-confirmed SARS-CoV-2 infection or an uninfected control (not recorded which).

The CDR3 reads CASSGKGNQPQHF. CDR3 DNA: TGTGCCAGCAGTGGAAAGGGCAATCAGCCCCAGCATTTT. The chain has TRBV6-4 and TRBJ1-5; unclear D gene. CDR3 length equals 13 residues. V lost 4 bases to trimming and J lost 2 bases, with 6 bases between them. Per the germline V gene, CDR1 is MRHNA and CDR2 is SNTAGT.

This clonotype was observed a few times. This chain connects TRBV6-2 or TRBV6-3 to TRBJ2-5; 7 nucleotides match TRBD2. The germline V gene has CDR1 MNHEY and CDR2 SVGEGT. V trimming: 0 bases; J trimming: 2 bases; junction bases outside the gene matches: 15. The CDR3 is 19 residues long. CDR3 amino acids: CASSYSHRATGGGQETQYF. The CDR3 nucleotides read TGTGCCAGCAGTTACTCTCATCGGGCTACGGGAGGTGGACAAGAGACCCAGTACTTC.

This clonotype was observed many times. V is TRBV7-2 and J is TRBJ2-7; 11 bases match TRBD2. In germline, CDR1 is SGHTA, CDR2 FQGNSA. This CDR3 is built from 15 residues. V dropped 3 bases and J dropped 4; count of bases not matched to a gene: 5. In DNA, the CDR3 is TGTGCCAGCAGCTTGTCTAGCGGGAGGTTGTACGAGCAGTACTTC. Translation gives CASSLSSGRLYEQYF.

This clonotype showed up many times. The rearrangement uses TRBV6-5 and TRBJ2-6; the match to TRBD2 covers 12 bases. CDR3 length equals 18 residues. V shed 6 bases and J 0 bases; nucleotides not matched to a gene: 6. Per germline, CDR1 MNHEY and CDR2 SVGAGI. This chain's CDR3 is CASRQGLAGFSGANVLTF. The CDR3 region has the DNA TGTGCCAGCAGACAAGGACTAGCGGGGTTCTCTGGGGCCAACGTCCTGACTTTC.

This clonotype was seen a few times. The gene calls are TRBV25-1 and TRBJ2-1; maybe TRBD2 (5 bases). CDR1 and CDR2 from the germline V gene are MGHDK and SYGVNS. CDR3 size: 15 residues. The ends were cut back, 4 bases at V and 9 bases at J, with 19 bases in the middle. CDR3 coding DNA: TGTGCCAGCAGTGCTCGCGGTTATACTAGTCGTGAGCAGTTCTTC. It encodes CASSARGYTSREQFF. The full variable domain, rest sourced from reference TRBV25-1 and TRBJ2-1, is EADIYQTPRYLVIGTGKKITLECSQTMGHDKMYWYQQDPGMELHLIHYSYGVNSTEKGDLSSESTVSRIRTEHFPLTLESARPSHTSQYLCASSARGYTSREQFFGPGTRLTVL.

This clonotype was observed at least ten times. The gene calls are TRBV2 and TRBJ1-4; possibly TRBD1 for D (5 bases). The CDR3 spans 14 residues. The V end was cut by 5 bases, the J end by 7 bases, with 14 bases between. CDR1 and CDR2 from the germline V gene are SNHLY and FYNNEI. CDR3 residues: CASSYGASSEKLFF. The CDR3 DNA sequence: TGTGCCAGCAGTTATGGGGCGTCCAGTGAAAAACTGTTTTTT.

CDR3 amino acids: CASSRDRFLTF. The CDR3 DNA is TGTGCCAGCAGCCGGGACAGGTTTCTTACCTTC. The rearrangement uses TRBV7-9 and TRBJ1-2; 8 bases are a match to TRBD1. Losses at the gene ends were 5 bases for V and 14 bases for J; bases not matched to a gene: 7. CDR3 length: 11 residues. Germline CDR1 and CDR2: SEHNR and FQNEAQ (reference sequence).

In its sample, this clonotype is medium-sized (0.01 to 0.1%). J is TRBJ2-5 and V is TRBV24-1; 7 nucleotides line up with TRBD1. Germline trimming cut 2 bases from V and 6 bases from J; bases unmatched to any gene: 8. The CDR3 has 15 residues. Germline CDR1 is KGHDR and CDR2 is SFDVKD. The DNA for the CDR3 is TGTGCCACCAGTGATTCCCGGGACAGTACGAAGACCCAGTACTTC. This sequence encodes CATSDSRDSTKTQYF.

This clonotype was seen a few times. CDR3 sequence (DNA): TGCAGTGCTAGTCAGGAGCGGGGGCAGTTCTTC. As protein: CSASQERGQFF. The V gene is TRBV20-1, the J gene TRBJ2-1, with TRBD2 matching 7 bases. The germline V gene has CDR1 DFQATT and CDR2 SNEGSKA (reference sequence). The CDR3 extends over 11 amino acids. Trimming at V came to 3 bases and at J to 12 bases, leaving 5 bases not matched to a gene.

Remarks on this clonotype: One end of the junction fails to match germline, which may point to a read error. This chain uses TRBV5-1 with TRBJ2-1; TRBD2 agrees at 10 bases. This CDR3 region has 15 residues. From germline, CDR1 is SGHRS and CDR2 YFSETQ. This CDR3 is CASSFSGGAPNEQLF. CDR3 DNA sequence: TGCGCCAGCAGCTTCAGCGGGGGGGCGCCAAATGAGCAGTTATTC.

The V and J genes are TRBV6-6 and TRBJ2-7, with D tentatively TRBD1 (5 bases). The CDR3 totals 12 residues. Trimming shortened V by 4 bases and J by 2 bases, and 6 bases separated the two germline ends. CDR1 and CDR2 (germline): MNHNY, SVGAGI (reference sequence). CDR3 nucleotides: TGTGCCAGCAGTTTACAGGCCTACGAGCAGTACTTC. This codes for CASSLQAYEQYF.

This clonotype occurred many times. The CDR3: CAIGQTGGNQPQHF. As DNA, the CDR3 is TGTGCCATCGGGCAGACAGGGGGGAATCAGCCCCAGCATTTT. V usage is TRBV10-3 and J usage is TRBJ1-5, with 9 nucleotides matching TRBD1. The ends lost 8 bases at V and 4 bases at J; junction bases unmatched: 6. This CDR3 has 14 residues. CDR1 is ENHRY, CDR2 SYGVKD, per germline.

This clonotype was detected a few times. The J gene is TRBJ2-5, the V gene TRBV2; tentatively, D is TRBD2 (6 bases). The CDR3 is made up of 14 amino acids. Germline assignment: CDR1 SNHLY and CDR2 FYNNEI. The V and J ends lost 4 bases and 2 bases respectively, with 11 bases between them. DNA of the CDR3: TGTGCCAGCAGTGGGCGTCTAGCGCAAGAGACCCAGTACTTC. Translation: CASSGRLAQETQYF.

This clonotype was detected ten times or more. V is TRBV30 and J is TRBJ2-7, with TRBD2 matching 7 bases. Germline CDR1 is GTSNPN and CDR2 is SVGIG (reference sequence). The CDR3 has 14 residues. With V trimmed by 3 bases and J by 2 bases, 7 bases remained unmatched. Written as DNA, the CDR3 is TGTGCCTGGAGGATTAGCGGGTTAACCTACGAGCAGTACTTC. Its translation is CAWRISGLTYEQYF. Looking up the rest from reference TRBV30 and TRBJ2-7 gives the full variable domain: SQTIHQWPATLVQPVGSPLSLECTVEGTSNPNLYWYRQAAGRGLQLLFYSVGIGQISSEVPQNLSASRPQDRQFILSSKKLLLSDSGFYLCAWRISGLTYEQYFGPGTRLTVT.

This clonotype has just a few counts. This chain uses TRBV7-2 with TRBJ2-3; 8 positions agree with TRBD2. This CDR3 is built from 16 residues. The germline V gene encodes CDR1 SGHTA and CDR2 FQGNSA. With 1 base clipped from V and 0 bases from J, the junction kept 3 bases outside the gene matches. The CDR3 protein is CASSLDSSGSTDTQYF. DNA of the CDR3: TGTGCCAGCAGCTTAGATTCTAGCGGGAGCACAGATACGCAGTATTTT.

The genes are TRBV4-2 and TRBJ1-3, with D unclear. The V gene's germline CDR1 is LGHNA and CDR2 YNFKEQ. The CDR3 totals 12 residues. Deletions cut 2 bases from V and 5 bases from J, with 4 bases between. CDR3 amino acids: CASSQNRNTIYF. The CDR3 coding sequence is TGTGCCAGCAGCCAAAATCGAAACACCATATATTTT.

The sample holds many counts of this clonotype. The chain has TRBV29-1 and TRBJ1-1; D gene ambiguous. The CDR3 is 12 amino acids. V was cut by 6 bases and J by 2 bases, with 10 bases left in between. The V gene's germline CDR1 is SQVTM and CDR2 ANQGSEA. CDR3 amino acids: CSVRVGNTEAFF. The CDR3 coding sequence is TGCAGCGTGAGGGTGGGTAACACTGAAGCTTTCTTT.

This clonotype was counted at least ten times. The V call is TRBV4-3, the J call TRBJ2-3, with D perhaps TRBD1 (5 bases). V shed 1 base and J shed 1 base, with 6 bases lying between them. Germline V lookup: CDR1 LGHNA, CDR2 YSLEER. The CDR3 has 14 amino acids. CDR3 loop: CASSQVGGTDTQYF. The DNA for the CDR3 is TGCGCCAGCAGCCAAGTAGGGGGCACAGATACGCAGTATTTT.

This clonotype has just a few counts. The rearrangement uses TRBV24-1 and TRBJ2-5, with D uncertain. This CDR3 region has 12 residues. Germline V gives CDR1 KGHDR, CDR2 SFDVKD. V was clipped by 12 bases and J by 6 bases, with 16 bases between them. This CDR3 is CAAEPPWQTQYF. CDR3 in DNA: TGTGCCGCCGAGCCCCCCTGGCAGACCCAGTACTTC.

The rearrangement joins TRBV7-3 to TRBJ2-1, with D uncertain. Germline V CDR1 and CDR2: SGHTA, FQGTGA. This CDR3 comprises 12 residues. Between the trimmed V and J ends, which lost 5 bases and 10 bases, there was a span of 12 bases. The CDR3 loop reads CASSVPPGEQFF. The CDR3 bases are TGTGCCAGCAGCGTCCCCCCCGGAGAGCAGTTCTTC.

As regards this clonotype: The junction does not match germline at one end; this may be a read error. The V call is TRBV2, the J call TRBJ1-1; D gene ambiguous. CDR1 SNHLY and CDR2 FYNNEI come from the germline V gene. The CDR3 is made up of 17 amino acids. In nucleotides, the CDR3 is TGTGCCAGCAGTGAAGCGGTCGGGGTTGGAATGAAAACTGAAGCTTTCTTT. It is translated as CASSEAVGVGMKTEAFF.

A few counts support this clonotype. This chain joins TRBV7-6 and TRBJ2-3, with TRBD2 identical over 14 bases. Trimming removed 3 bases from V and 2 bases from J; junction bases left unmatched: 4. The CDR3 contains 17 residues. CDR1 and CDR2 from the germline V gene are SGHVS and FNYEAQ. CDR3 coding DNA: TGTGCCAGCAGCTTGGGGACTAGCGGGAGCGTCACAGATACGCAGTATTTT. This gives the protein CASSLGTSGSVTDTQYF. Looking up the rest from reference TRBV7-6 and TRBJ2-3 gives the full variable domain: GAGVSQSPRYKVTKRGQDVALRCDPISGHVSLYWYRQALGQGPEFLTYFNYEAQQDKSGLPNDRFSAERPEGSISTLTIQRTEQRDSAMYRCASSLGTSGSVTDTQYFGPGTRLTVL.

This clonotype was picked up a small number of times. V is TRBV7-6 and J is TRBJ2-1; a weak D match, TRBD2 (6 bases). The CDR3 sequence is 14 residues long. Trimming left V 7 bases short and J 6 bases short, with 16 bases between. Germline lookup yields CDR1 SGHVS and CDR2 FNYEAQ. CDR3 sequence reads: CASTDQAEGNEQFF. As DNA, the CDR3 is TGTGCCAGCACCGACCAGGCGGAGGGCAATGAGCAGTTCTTC.

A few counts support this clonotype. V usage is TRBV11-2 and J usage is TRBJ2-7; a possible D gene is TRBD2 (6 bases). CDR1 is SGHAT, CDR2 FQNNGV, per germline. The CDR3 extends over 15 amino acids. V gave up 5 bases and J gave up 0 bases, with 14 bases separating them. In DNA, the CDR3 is TGTGCCAGCAGCAAAGAAGGGACTGCCTCCTACGAGCAGTACTTC. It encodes CASSKEGTASYEQYF.

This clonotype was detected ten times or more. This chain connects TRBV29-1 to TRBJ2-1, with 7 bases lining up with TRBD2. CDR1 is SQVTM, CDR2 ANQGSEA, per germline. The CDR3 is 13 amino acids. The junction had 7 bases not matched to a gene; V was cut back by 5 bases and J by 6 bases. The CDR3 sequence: CSVWGGERNEQFF. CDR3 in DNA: TGCAGCGTTTGGGGGGGGGAACGCAATGAGCAGTTCTTC.

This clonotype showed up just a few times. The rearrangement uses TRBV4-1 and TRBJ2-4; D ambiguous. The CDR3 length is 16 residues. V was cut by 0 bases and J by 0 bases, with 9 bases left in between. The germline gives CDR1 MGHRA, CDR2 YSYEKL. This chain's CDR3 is CASSQEPQVAKNIQYF. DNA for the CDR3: TGCGCCAGCAGCCAAGAACCCCAGGTAGCCAAAAACATTCAGTACTTC.

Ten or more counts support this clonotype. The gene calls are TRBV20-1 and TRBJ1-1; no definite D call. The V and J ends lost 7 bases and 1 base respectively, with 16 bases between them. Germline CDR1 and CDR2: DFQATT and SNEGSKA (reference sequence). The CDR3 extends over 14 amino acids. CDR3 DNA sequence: TGCAGTGTTTCGATAGGACGGAAGAACACTGAAGCTTTCTTT. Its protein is CSVSIGRKNTEAFF.

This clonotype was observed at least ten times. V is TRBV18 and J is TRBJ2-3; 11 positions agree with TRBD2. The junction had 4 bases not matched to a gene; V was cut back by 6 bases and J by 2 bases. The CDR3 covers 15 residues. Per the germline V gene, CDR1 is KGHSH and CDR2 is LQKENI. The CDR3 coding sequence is TGTGCCAGCTCGACTAGCGGGGACGTCACAGATACGCAGTATTTT. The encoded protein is CASSTSGDVTDTQYF.